This entry lists 6 T cell receptor beta chains sequenced from one sample in a study of graft-versus-host responses after intestinal transplantation. Their specific antigens are unknown. The data were produced by immunoSEQ multiplex PCR, yet TCRdb's version contains in-frame clones alone and is incomplete. The table lists roughly 80,000 clones, around 87% of them singletons. Sequencing used unstimulated CD8+ T cells sorted from spleen or lymph node cells, obtained before transplant. Every receptor here comes from a human donor who was the organ donor for an intestinal transplant.

Regarding this clone: Germline is not matched at one junction end, which may reflect a read error. The chain is built from TRBV20-1 and TRBJ2-7, with D possibly TRBD2 on 6 matching bases. Germline lookup yields CDR1 DFQATT and CDR2 SNEGSKA (reference sequence). The CDR3 runs to 11 residues. The CDR3 DNA reads TGCAGTGCTCGAGAACCAGGGAGGTGGTACTTC. Translating it yields CSAREPGRWYF.

This clone was seen just once. CDR3 sequence: CASYSFTSYEQYF. The DNA for the CDR3 is TGTGCCAGCTATTCTTTTACTTCCTACGAGCAGTACTTC. The chain employs TRBV2 and TRBJ2-7; D is uncertain. This CDR3 spans 13 amino acids. Germline loops: CDR1 SNHLY, CDR2 FYNNEI. The V end lost 8 bases, the J end lost 1 base, and 12 bases lay between the germline ends.

This clone has more than one count but fewer than ten. The gene calls are TRBV6-1 and TRBJ2-4; D may correspond to TRBD1 or TRBD2 (5 bases each). There are 14 residues in the CDR3. The V end was cut by 1 base, the J end by 13 bases, with 17 bases between. Germline CDR1 MNHNS, CDR2 SASEGT. CDR3 in DNA: TGTGCCAGCAGTGAAGGGGACCCCTGGACCGCCCAGTACTTC. This codes for CASSEGDPWTAQYF.

The chain is built from TRBV30 and TRBJ2-3; 7 nucleotides match TRBD1. The V gene end was trimmed by 4 bases and the J gene end by 1 base; junction bases not matched to a gene: 2. CDR3 length: 13 residues. Germline V CDR1 and CDR2: GTSNPN, SVGIG (reference sequence). The CDR3 bases are TGTGCCTGGAATGGACAGGGCACAGATACGCAGTATTTT. The encoded protein is CAWNGQGTDTQYF.

The rearrangement joins TRBV10-3 to TRBJ2-7, with D possibly being TRBD1 (5 bases). The CDR3 length is 14 residues. Germline CDR1 is ENHRY and CDR2 is SYGVKD. V lost 6 bases and J lost 2, with 14 bases in between. In DNA form, the CDR3 reads TGTGCCATCAGGTCCGCCGACAGCCCCTACGAGCAGTACTTC. Protein: CAIRSADSPYEQYF.

The rearrangement links TRBV4-1 to TRBJ1-6; perhaps TRBD1 as D (5 bases). Trimming took off 0 bases at V and 0 bases at J, with 21 bases between the two ends. Germline lookup yields CDR1 MGHRA and CDR2 YSYEKL. This CDR3 has 21 residues. The CDR3 DNA follows: TGCGCCAGCAGCCAAGATATTGTGCGACGGGGACTAAGCTCCTATAATTCACCCCTCCACTTT. Protein sequence: CASSQDIVRRGLSSYNSPLHF.